These 7 T cell receptor beta chains share one sample of origin, sequenced in a study of vaccination effects on CD4 cells after COVID-19. CD4+ T cells specific for antigen were expanded with viral peptide pools by the ViraFEST assay before sequencing. Scientists isolated CD4+ T cells after an approximately 11-day culture period ended. The vaccine recipients had no prior SARS-CoV-2 infection, with negative nucleocapsid antibodies. The antigens for these receptors are not known. Clones were read by immunoSEQ multiplex PCR, and TCRdb kept only the in-frame ones, dropping some. The table records fewer than 65,000 clones, less than 80% of them present only once. The sample was CD4+ T cells from PBMCs cultured with HCoV-OC43 spike peptides, taken before COVID-19 vaccination. Subset defined: HCoV-OC43 spike overlapping peptide pool stimulation. The receptors were sampled from a human donor who received a COVID-19 vaccine.

The V and J genes are TRBV4-1 and TRBJ1-2; the D gene is possibly TRBD1 (5 bases). V lost 5 bases and J lost 7, with 17 bases in between. CDR1 MGHRA and CDR2 YSYEKL come from the germline V gene. The CDR3 length is 14 residues. CDR3 residues: CASSLPGLTTGYTF. The DNA for the CDR3 is TGCGCCAGCAGCTTGCCGGGGCTTACAACTGGCTACACCTTC.

The chain combines TRBV5-1 with TRBJ2-3, with a weak D call TRBD1 (5 bases). The germline gives CDR1 SGHRS, CDR2 YFSETQ. The CDR3 sequence is 15 residues long. Trimming shortened V by 4 bases and J by 4 bases, and 16 bases separated the two germline ends. The CDR3 loop reads CASSGQGVGADTQYF. The CDR3, as DNA: TGCGCCAGCAGCGGCCAAGGGGTTGGAGCAGATACGCAGTATTTT.

The sample holds a few counts of this clone. The chain employs TRBV6-5 and TRBJ1-5, with a tentative D call TRBD1 (5 bases). The CDR3 consists of 16 residues. V was cut by 4 bases and J by 0 bases, with 13 bases left in between. The germline gives CDR1 MNHEY, CDR2 SVGAGI. The CDR3 sequence: CASSSPGANSNQPQHF. The CDR3 bases are TGTGCCAGCAGTTCCCCCGGGGCGAATAGCAATCAGCCCCAGCATTTT.

The V gene is TRBV21-1, the J gene TRBJ2-3; the table names TRBD2, a call not compared with the DNA. TRBV21-1 is termed a pseudogene. The CDR3 is 21 residues long. The CDR3 sequence is CASSKAPSGASGEVSTDTQYF. Written as DNA, the CDR3 is TGTGCCAGCAGCAAAGCACCCTCCGGGGCTAGCGGGGAGGTTAGCACAGATACGCAGTATTTT.

The V gene is TRBV4-3, the J gene TRBJ2-3, with D perhaps matching TRBD2 (7 bases). The V and J ends lost 0 bases and 1 base respectively, with 11 bases between them. The germline CDR1 and CDR2 sequences are LGHNA and YSLEER. This CDR3 comprises 16 residues. CDR3 coding DNA: TGCGCCAGCAGCCAAGAGGGGGGGCGAGGCACAGATACGCAGTATTTT. As protein: CASSQEGGRGTDTQYF.

This sequence joins TRBV6-5 and TRBJ1-3; D unclear. Germline CDR1 is MNHEY and CDR2 is SVGAGI. There are 13 residues in the CDR3. V lost 6 bases and J 0 bases, leaving 6 bases between the germline ends. DNA for the CDR3: TGTGCCAGCAGGGGTAGCTCTGGAAACACCATATATTTT. Its protein is CASRGSSGNTIYF.

This rearrangement joins TRBV5-1 to TRBJ1-1; TRBD1 matches 9 bases. Germline CDR1 is SGHRS and CDR2 is YFSETQ. Trimming removed 3 bases from V and 11 bases from J; junction bases left unmatched: 14. This CDR3 spans 15 amino acids. The CDR3 DNA sequence: TGCGCCAGCAGCTCCGGACAGGGGTCTCCTGTTGTGGCTTTCTTT. It encodes CASSSGQGSPVVAFF.